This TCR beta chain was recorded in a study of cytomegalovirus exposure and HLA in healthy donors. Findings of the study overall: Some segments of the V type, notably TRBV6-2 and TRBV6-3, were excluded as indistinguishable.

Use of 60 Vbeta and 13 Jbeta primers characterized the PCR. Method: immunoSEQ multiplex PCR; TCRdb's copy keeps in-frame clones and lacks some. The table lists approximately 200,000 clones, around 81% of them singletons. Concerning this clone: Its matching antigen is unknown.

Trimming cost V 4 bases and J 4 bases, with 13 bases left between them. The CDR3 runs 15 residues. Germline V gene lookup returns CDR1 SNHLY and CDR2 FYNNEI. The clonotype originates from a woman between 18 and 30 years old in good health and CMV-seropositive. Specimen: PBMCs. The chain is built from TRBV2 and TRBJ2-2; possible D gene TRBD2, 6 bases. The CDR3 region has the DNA TGTGCCAGCAGTGTGGAGGGCGGGGCCACCGGGGAGCTGTTTTTT. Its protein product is CASSVEGGATGELFF.